These 24 T cell receptor beta chains were sequenced from one sample in a study of blood T cells in healthy people across ages. Together with a sample-barcoded 5' primer, a J-beta primer mix was included in a second PCR lasting about 7 to 11 cycles. TCRdb reprocessed the 5' RACE reads with MiXCR, giving one entry per CDR3 protein. The sample consists of about 1,500,000 distinct CDR3 sequences, 42% of them appearing once. The sample consisted of blood. The receptors were sampled from a woman aged 18-35 years in good health.

The V call is TRBV12-3 or TRBV12-4, the J call TRBJ2-1; 7 nucleotides match TRBD1. The CDR3 length is 19 residues. V was pared by 1 base and J by 8 bases, with 20 bases of the junction left unmatched. CDR3 DNA sequence: TGTGCCAGCAGTTTAGTAGGCCCCCTGGACAGGATGCCCGTAGATGAGCAGTTCTTC. Translated, it gives CASSLVGPLDRMPVDEQFF.

This clonotype was counted ten times or more. This sequence joins TRBV29-1 and TRBJ2-1, with D perhaps matching TRBD1 (5 bases). Trimming took 2 bases from V and 4 from J, leaving 9 bases between them. The germline V gene has CDR1 SQVTM and CDR2 ANQGSEA. This CDR3 has 13 amino acids. The CDR3 sequence: CSVEQGTYNEQFF. DNA for the CDR3: TGCAGCGTTGAACAGGGAACTTACAATGAGCAGTTCTTC.

This clonotype has ten or more counts. The CDR3 protein is CAISGTTGELFF. As DNA, the CDR3 is TGTGCCATCAGTGGAACCACCGGGGAGCTGTTTTTT. This chain links TRBV10-3 with TRBJ2-2; D remains unclear. CDR3 length: 12 residues. Deletions cut 4 bases from V and 4 bases from J, with 4 bases between. Germline V gene data show CDR1 as ENHRY and CDR2 as SYGVKD.

The rearrangement joins TRBV20-1 to TRBJ2-1; 7 bases align to TRBD2. Germline loops: CDR1 DFQATT, CDR2 SNEGSKA (reference sequence). Losses at the gene ends were 4 bases for V and 0 bases for J; bases not matched to a gene: 9. The CDR3 runs to 16 residues. CDR3 nucleotides: TGCAGTGCTAAGTTTGGGGGGGACTACTCCTACAATGAGCAGTTCTTC. Amino acid sequence: CSAKFGGDYSYNEQFF.

This clonotype was found a few times. The chain couples TRBV20-1 to TRBJ2-1; 12 bases match TRBD2. Germline trimming cut 8 bases from V and 4 bases from J; bases unmatched to any gene: 27. The germline V gene encodes CDR1 DFQATT and CDR2 SNEGSKA (reference sequence). This CDR3 is built from 21 residues. The CDR3 reads CSSRLPARTATSGGRYNEQFF. The CDR3 DNA follows: TGCAGTAGCCGCCTCCCGGCTAGGACGGCAACTAGCGGGGGGCGATACAATGAGCAGTTCTTC.

The table lists this clonotype with a few counts. The V and J genes are TRBV20-1 and TRBJ1-1, with D hard to call. Germline CDR1 DFQATT, CDR2 SNEGSKA (reference sequence). This CDR3 has 11 amino acids. The V and J ends lost 4 bases and 2 bases respectively, with 5 bases between them. The chain's CDR3 is CSAKTNTEAFF. The DNA of the CDR3 is TGCAGTGCTAAAACAAACACTGAAGCTTTCTTT.

A few counts support this clonotype. This chain uses TRBV28 with TRBJ2-7; no reliable D call. Germline CDR1 and CDR2: MDHEN and SYDVKM. V was trimmed by 5 bases and J by 0 bases, leaving 14 bases between them. The CDR3 extends over 15 amino acids. The CDR3 protein is CASSALGSGSYEQYF. In DNA form, the CDR3 reads TGTGCCAGCAGTGCCTTGGGATCCGGCTCCTACGAGCAGTACTTC. The full variable domain, with the rest looked up from reference TRBV28 and TRBJ2-7, is DVKVTQSSRYLVKRTGEKVFLECVQDMDHENMFWYRQDPGLGLRLIYFSYDVKMKEKGDIPEGYSVSREKKERFSLILESASTNQTSMYLCASSALGSGSYEQYFGPGTRLTVT.

The chain links TRBV27 to TRBJ2-7, with 15 positions matching TRBD2. After removal of 5 bases from V and 7 bases from J, the junction contained 6 bases not matched to a gene. CDR3 length: 15 residues. Looked up from germline, CDR1 is MNHEY and CDR2 is SMNVEV (reference sequence). CDR3: CASSAWTSGRGEQYF. The DNA for the CDR3 is TGTGCCAGCAGTGCCTGGACTAGCGGGAGGGGGGAGCAGTACTTC.

This chain links TRBV3-1 with TRBJ2-1; perhaps TRBD2 as D (7 bases). The CDR3 runs 18 residues. Trimming left V 8 bases short and J 7 bases short, with 30 bases between. Per the germline V gene, CDR1 is LGHDT and CDR2 is YNNKEL (reference sequence). CDR3 in DNA: TGTGCCAGCCGCCGCGAGGGGGTGTTAGCGGGTCCAGAGAATGAGCAGTTCTTC. The encoded protein is CASRREGVLAGPENEQFF.

This clonotype was found a few times. The CDR3 region has the DNA TGCAGTGCTAGATTAGCTCAGCTCCGCACAGATACGCAGTATTTT. This sequence encodes CSARLAQLRTDTQYF. This chain joins TRBV20-1 and TRBJ2-3; D remains unclear. The CDR3 spans 15 residues. Trimming pared 2 bases from V and 1 base from J, leaving 13 bases between. Looked up from germline, CDR1 is DFQATT and CDR2 is SNEGSKA (reference sequence).

This clonotype was counted between two and nine times. The chain is built from TRBV12-3 or TRBV12-4 and TRBJ2-3; no clear D. The CDR3 runs to 14 residues. The V end lost 5 bases, the J end lost 1 base, and 10 bases lay between the germline ends. The CDR3 DNA sequence: TGTGCCAGCAGTCGACGGTTCCGCACAGATACGCAGTATTTT. Encoded protein: CASSRRFRTDTQYF.

The genes are TRBV29-1 and TRBJ2-1, with D possibly being TRBD1 or TRBD2 (5 bases each). The DNA matches TRBJ2-7 better at its end, which makes the J call doubtful. This CDR3 is 13 amino acids long. From germline, CDR1 is SQVTM and CDR2 ANQGSEA. The CDR3 coding sequence is TGCAGCGTTGGTGGGGGTTCCTACAATGAGCAGTACTTC. Its protein is CSVGGGSYNEQYF.

This rearrangement joins TRBV3-1 to TRBJ1-2; 9 bases are shared with TRBD1. V was pared by 3 bases and J by 8 bases, with 4 bases of the junction left unmatched. CDR1 is LGHDT, CDR2 YNNKEL, per germline (reference sequence). The CDR3 length is 13 residues. For the CDR3, the DNA is TGTGCCAGCAGCCACCGGACAGGGGAGGGCTACACCTTC. Translated, it gives CASSHRTGEGYTF.

This clonotype has a handful of counts. The J gene is TRBJ2-1, the V gene TRBV7-2; unclear D gene. Per germline, CDR1 SGHTA and CDR2 FQGNSA. V was trimmed by 5 bases and J by 7 bases, leaving 18 bases between them. CDR3 length: 15 amino acids. The CDR3 is CASSPGSYLGNEQFF. In DNA, the CDR3 is TGTGCCAGCAGCCCCGGTTCGTATTTGGGAAATGAGCAGTTCTTC.

The CDR3: CASSLGGLGANEQFF. The CDR3 nucleotides read TGCGCCAGCAGCTTGGGAGGACTAGGGGCCAATGAGCAGTTCTTC. J is TRBJ2-1 and V is TRBV5-1, with TRBD2 matching over 7 bases. J lost 6 bases, V lost 0 bases, and 6 bases had no gene match. Germline CDR1 reads SGHRS; CDR2 reads YFSETQ. This CDR3 has 15 amino acids.

This clonotype was detected only a few times. The chain is built from TRBV12-3 or TRBV12-4 and TRBJ2-7; 9 bases align to TRBD2. CDR3 length equals 16 residues. V dropped 3 bases and J dropped 0; count of bases not matched to a gene: 6. The CDR3 DNA is TGTGCCAGCAGTTTGGGAAGCGGGAGGCGCTCCTACGAGCAGTACTTC. It yields the protein CASSLGSGRRSYEQYF.

The rearrangement joins TRBV27 to TRBJ1-5, with no clear D. There are 15 residues in the CDR3. CDR1 MNHEY and CDR2 SMNVEV come from the germline V gene (reference sequence). V was cut by 0 bases and J by 0 bases, with 6 bases left in between. CDR3 sequence (DNA): TGTGCCAGCAGTTTATCAGGAGATAGCAATCAGCCCCAGCATTTT. Amino acid sequence: CASSLSGDSNQPQHF.

A single count supports this clonotype. The chain has TRBV4-1 and TRBJ2-1; 9 nucleotides line up with TRBD2. J lost 7 bases, V lost 4 bases, and 14 bases had no gene match. The CDR3 runs to 17 residues. CDR1 and CDR2 (germline): MGHRA, YSYEKL. CDR3 loop: CASSPGPWREGRNEQFF. Written as DNA, the CDR3 is TGCGCCAGCAGCCCCGGCCCGTGGCGGGAGGGGAGAAATGAGCAGTTCTTC.

A note on this clonotype: One junction end disagrees with the germline gene, perhaps due to a read error. The chain combines TRBV11-2 with TRBJ1-6; D remains ambiguous. The V gene's germline CDR1 is SGHAT and CDR2 FQNNGV. This CDR3 has 14 residues. The CDR3 is CAGSRRGMNSPLHF. The CDR3 DNA sequence: TGTGCCGGCAGCCGCCGGGGAATGAATTCACCCCTCCACTTT.

The chain employs TRBV29-1 and TRBJ2-5, with 10 bases identical to TRBD2. Germline CDR1 reads SQVTM; CDR2 reads ANQGSEA. The CDR3 length is 21 residues. V gave up 3 bases and J gave up 1 base; unmatched junction bases: 23. Here the CDR3 reads CSVDGTLGGLAGDPLQETQYF. CDR3 DNA sequence: TGCAGCGTTGACGGTACTTTGGGGGGGCTAGCGGGGGACCCGCTCCAAGAGACCCAGTACTTC.

V gene TRBV5-1 combines with J gene TRBJ2-1; D is unresolved. The closer fit of TRBJ2-7 to the DNA end suggests the J call may be wrong. This CDR3 is built from 13 residues. CDR1 and CDR2 from the germline V gene are SGHRS and YFSETQ. The DNA of the CDR3 is TGCGCCAGCAGCTTTGGGTCGGAGAATGAGCAGTACTTC. Its translation is CASSFGSENEQYF.

This clonotype showed up just a few times. The V call is TRBV7-9, the J call TRBJ1-1, with D possibly matching TRBD1 (5 bases). The germline gives CDR1 SEHNR, CDR2 FQNEAQ (reference sequence). The CDR3 has 12 amino acids. Trimming cost V 5 bases and J 10 bases, with 14 bases left between them. CDR3 sequence reads: CASSLTGTGAFF. CDR3 bases: TGTGCCAGCAGCCTAACCGGGACGGGAGCTTTCTTT.

This clonotype occurred a few times. The V call is TRBV5-1, the J call TRBJ2-1; D is ambiguous. V gave up 0 bases and J gave up 4 bases, with 14 bases separating them. The CDR3 is 16 residues long. Germline-derived CDR1 and CDR2 are SGHRS and YFSETQ. Here the CDR3 reads CASSLEVITVYNEQFF. CDR3 coding DNA: TGCGCCAGCAGCTTGGAGGTTATTACAGTTTACAATGAGCAGTTCTTC.

This clonotype showed up just a few times. The chain recombines TRBV20-1 with TRBJ2-3; 7 nucleotides line up with TRBD2. This CDR3 comprises 16 residues. J lost 2 bases, V lost 0 bases, and 8 bases had no gene match. Germline V lookup: CDR1 DFQATT, CDR2 SNEGSKA (reference sequence). The CDR3 reads CSAREVLADFTDTQYF. As DNA, the CDR3 is TGCAGTGCTAGAGAAGTCCTAGCGGATTTCACAGATACGCAGTATTTT.